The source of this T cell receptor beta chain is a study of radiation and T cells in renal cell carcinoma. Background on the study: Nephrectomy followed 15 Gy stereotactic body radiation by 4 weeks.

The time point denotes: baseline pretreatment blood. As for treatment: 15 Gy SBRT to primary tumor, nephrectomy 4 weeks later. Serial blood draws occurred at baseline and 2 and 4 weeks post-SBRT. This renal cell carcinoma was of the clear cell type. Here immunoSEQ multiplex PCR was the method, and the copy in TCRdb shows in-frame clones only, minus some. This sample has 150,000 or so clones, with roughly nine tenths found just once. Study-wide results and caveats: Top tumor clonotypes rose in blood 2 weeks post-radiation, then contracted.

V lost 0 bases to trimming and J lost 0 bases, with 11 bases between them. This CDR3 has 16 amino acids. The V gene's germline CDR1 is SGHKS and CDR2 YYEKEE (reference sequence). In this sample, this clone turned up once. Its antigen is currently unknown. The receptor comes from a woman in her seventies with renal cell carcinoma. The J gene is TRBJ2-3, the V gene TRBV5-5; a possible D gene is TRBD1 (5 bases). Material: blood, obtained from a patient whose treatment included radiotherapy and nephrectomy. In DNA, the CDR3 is TGTGCCAGCAGCTTGGCAGGGTTGGACAGCACAGATACGCAGTATTTT. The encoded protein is CASSLAGLDSTDTQYF.